This TCR beta chain originates from a study of identical twins. Findings of the study overall: Twins' surplus sharing was weaker for beta out-of-frame sequences. Cross-sectional statistics underpinned the conclusions; the same donors were not followed. Out-of-frame sharing of TCR alpha in monozygotic twins was underestimated by models. There was an excess of low generation probability in the out-of-frame alpha sequences that twins shared.

Using its own MiXCR run on the 5' RACE reads, TCRdb lists one record per CDR3 protein. The sample has approximately 220,000 distinct CDR3 sequences, 7.5% seen once. This clonotype has more than one count but fewer than ten. Its antigen is not known. The V gene's germline CDR1 is MDHEN and CDR2 SYDVKM. V lost 7 bases, J lost 4 bases, and 12 bases stayed unmatched. The CDR3 is made up of 16 amino acids. These data also formed part of another study, on yellow fever vaccine responses in identical twins.

The TCR sequence derives from a woman between 18 and 29 years old in good health. The sample taken for sequencing was memory (CD45RO+) T cells sorted from blood. This chain joins TRBV28 and TRBJ2-1; the match to TRBD1 covers 8 bases. The CDR3 is CASTLYPRTGYNEQFF. In DNA form, the CDR3 reads TGTGCCAGCACCCTCTACCCCCGGACAGGGTACAATGAGCAGTTCTTC.